This T cell receptor (beta chain) stems from a study of blood T cell repertoires in COVID-19. Study at large: Acute-phase and convalescent COVID-19 samples originated in the United States, Italy and Spain. From T cells, B-cell-depleted T cells, or PBMCs came the material, which was cDNA or gDNA.

Clinical history reported by participants formed the basis on which cohorts were assigned. V trimming: 8 bases; J trimming: 2 bases; junction bases outside the gene matches: 14. The CDR3 is 16 residues long. Germline V gene lookup returns CDR1 LGHNA and CDR2 YNFKEQ. TCRdb's copy holds only in-frame clones and misses some; the assay was immunoSEQ multiplex PCR. This table holds around 250,000 clones, more than 85% found once. V gene TRBV4-2 combines with J gene TRBJ2-7, with TRBD2 matching 8 bases. The source of this sequence is a woman aged 45-65 years who had recovered from COVID-19. The sample was PBMCs or T cells enriched from blood (not recorded which). The DNA of the CDR3 is TGTGCCAGCCGAGGCTCGACTAGCGATAACCCCTACGAGCAGTACTTC. This gives the protein CASRGSTSDNPYEQYF.